This TCR beta chain was identified in a study of cytomegalovirus exposure and HLA in healthy donors. Study-level background: Membership in the Caucasian-associated ancestry cluster was found for 75% to 90% of 350 to 450 genotyped donors.

This clone has just a few counts. The PCR employed 60 Vbeta primers together with 13 Jbeta primers. As processed by the authors: Roughly 11 million of the approximately 80 million unique TCR beta chains counted in a later analysis were shared. Clones were read by immunoSEQ multiplex PCR, and TCRdb kept only the in-frame ones, dropping some. The V and J calls and the clone size are those of that table, but D and trimming were determined from the DNA. The sample shows 150,000 to 200,000 clones, 68% of them seen only once. Input material: PBMCs. The sequence was collected from a man aged 25-40 years in good health and CMV-seropositive.

For the CDR3, the DNA is TGCGCCAGCAGCGTGGACCGGGACAGCCCTCTCTATGGCTACACCTTC. This codes for CASSVDRDSPLYGYTF. The chain has TRBV5-1 and TRBJ1-2, with TRBD1 matching over 7 bases. The CDR3 has 16 residues. The J segment lost 4 bases and the V segment lost 4 bases, leaving 13 bases of the junction unmatched. CDR1 and CDR2 (germline): SGHRS, YFSETQ.